The rows below give T cell receptor beta chains drawn from one sample of a study of PD-L1 blockade in urothelial cancer. Sequenced by immunoSEQ multiplex PCR; TCRdb stores in-frame clones only, minus some. In the table there are 40,000 to 60,000 clones, around 84% of which are singletons. Sequences were derived from PBMCs, sampled around atezolizumab (anti-PD-L1) treatment. These receptors all stem from a man aged 65 to 79 with urothelial cancer. The CDR3 runs from the conserved cysteine through the conserved F or W. The D gene is left open where the match is weak. Clone size is shown for a subset of rows, as once, few, many or a class of expanded clone.

d_gene	abundance	v_gene	j_gene	CDR3nt	CDR3aa
.	.	TRBV6-1	TRBJ2-5	TGTGCCAGCAGCTCCACTACAGGAAACCAAGAGACCCAGTACTTC	CASSSTTGNQETQYF
TRBD1	once	TRBV19	TRBJ2-5	TGTGCCAGTAGCTCTCCGGGACAGGGGATAGAGACCCAGTACTTC	CASSSPGQGIETQYF
TRBD1	.	TRBV9	TRBJ1-1	TGTGCCAGCAGTCCCCAAGCGGACAGGCGGTTTGCTGAAGCTTTCTTT	CASSPQADRRFAEAFF
TRBD2	.	TRBV19	TRBJ2-3	TGTGCCAGTAGTATTGCGACTAGCCAATCCAGAACGGCGCAGTATTTT	CASSIATSQSRTAQYF
TRBD2	.	TRBV27	TRBJ2-3	TGTGCCAGCAGTTCGCGGGGGGATTATGGGGTTACGCAGTATTTT	CASSSRGDYGVTQYF
TRBD1	few	TRBV4-3	TRBJ1-5	TGCGCCAGCAGCCGGAACGACAGGGGGCATCAGCCCCAGCATTTT	CASSRNDRGHQPQHF
.	.	TRBV28	TRBJ1-3	TGTGCCAGCGACCACACCACAGGGACCTCTGGAAACACCATATATTTT	CASDHTTGTSGNTIYF
TRBD1	.	TRBV5-1	TRBJ2-5	TGCGCCAGCAGCCCAGGGCGGACAGGCGTTGGGCAAGAGACCCAGTACTTC	CASSPGRTGVGQETQYF
.	.	TRBV19	TRBJ2-7	TGTGCCAGTAGTTATTCCGGGGAGCAGTACTTC	CASSYSGEQYF
TRBD1	.	TRBV28	TRBJ2-7	TGTGCCAGCAGTTTAAGCCTAACAGGGGAGTACTTC	CASSLSLTGEYF
TRBD1	.	TRBV2	TRBJ2-1	TGTGCCAGCAGTGGAGGACAGGGGGCAAGGAATGAGCAGTTCTTC	CASSGGQGARNEQFF
TRBD1	.	TRBV30	TRBJ1-2	TGTGCCTCCTCGACAGGGAGTGGCTACACCTTC	CASSTGSGYTF
TRBD1	.	TRBV4-3	TRBJ1-6	TGCGCCAGCAGCCAAGCGACAGGGATCTATAATTCACCCCTCCACTTT	CASSQATGIYNSPLHF
.	.	TRBV13	TRBJ1-1	TGTGCCAGCAGCTTAGGTAGGGGGAAGACTGAAGCTTTCTTT	CASSLGRGKTEAFF
TRBD2	.	TRBV27	TRBJ2-2	TGTGCCAGCAGTCCCGGACTAGCGGGAACCCCCGGGGAGCTGTTTTTT	CASSPGLAGTPGELFF
TRBD1	few	TRBV2	TRBJ1-2	TGTGCCAGCAGTGAAGCGCTTGGGGGACAGGGGAGCTACACCTTC	CASSEALGGQGSYTF
TRBD2	.	TRBV10-3	TRBJ2-5	TGTGCCATCAGTGACTCCACTAGCGGGGGCCGCGGGTGGGAGACCCAGTACTTC	CAISDSTSGGRGWETQYF
.	.	TRBV28	TRBJ2-5	TGTGCCAGCAGTGGACAGCCAGAGACCCAGTACTTC	CASSGQPETQYF
.	few	TRBV28	TRBJ1-1	TGTGCCAGCAGTTTAATTCTTAGCAACACTGAAGCTTTCTTT	CASSLILSNTEAFF
.	.	TRBV10-3	TRBJ2-3	TGTGCCATCAGTGAGTCGAAGGGGCTCAGCACAGATACGCAGTATTTT	CAISESKGLSTDTQYF
TRBD1	few	TRBV13	TRBJ1-2	TGTGCCAGCAGCCTTCAGGGGGCGTACTATGGCTACACCTTC	CASSLQGAYYGYTF
.	.	TRBV4-3	TRBJ1-2	TGCGCCAGCAGCCAAGTTTGGGGGCAAAACACCTTC	CASSQVWGQNTF
.	.	TRBV29-1	TRBJ1-5	TGCAGCGACCCCAGATTAAGGGGTCAGCCCCAGCATTTT	CSDPRLRGQPQHF
.	.	TRBV9	TRBJ1-1	TGTGCCAGCAGCGTAGTTGATAGCACTGAAGCTTTCTTT	CASSVVDSTEAFF
.	.	TRBV6-1	TRBJ2-5	TGTGCCAGCAGTTCCTTACTAGAGACCCAGTACTTC	CASSSLLETQYF
TRBD1	.	TRBV4-2	TRBJ1-1	TGTGCCAGCAGCCAAGATCTTCAGGGGGCTGAAGCTTTCTTT	CASSQDLQGAEAFF
.	.	TRBV19	TRBJ1-3	TGTGCCAGTAGCTGGGGAGCTGGAAACACCATATATTTT	CASSWGAGNTIYF
TRBD2	.	TRBV7-3	TRBJ2-1	TGTGCCAGCAGCTTAACTAGCGGGGTCAATGAGCAGTTCTTC	CASSLTSGVNEQFF
.	.	TRBV6-1	TRBJ2-5	TGTGCCAGCAGTGAAGCGAGGGGGGGACACGCCCCGGCCCAGTACTTC	CASSEARGGHAPAQYF
TRBD1	.	TRBV4-1	TRBJ1-5	TGCGCCAGCAGCCAAGTCCCTGGGGACAGGGGTCCGGGCAATCAGCCCCAGCATTTT	CASSQVPGDRGPGNQPQHF
.	.	TRBV4-3	TRBJ2-1	TGCGCCAGCAGCCAAGCGCAGGATCAGGGGAATGAGCAGTTCTTC	CASSQAQDQGNEQFF
.	.	TRBV28	TRBJ2-1	TGTGCCAGCAGTTCCCTCAACTTCGGGTCCGCCTCCAATGAGCAGTTCTTC	CASSSLNFGSASNEQFF
.	once	TRBV6-5	TRBJ1-4	TGTGCCAGCAGTTACGCCCCGGGTCGGGGAGAAAAACTGTTTTTT	CASSYAPGRGEKLFF
.	.	TRBV5-1	TRBJ1-6	TGCGCCAGCAGCTTGGCACAGCCTAATTCACCCCTCCACTTT	CASSLAQPNSPLHF
.	.	TRBV2	TRBJ1-5	TGTGCCAGCTCGGGAGATGATCAGCCCCAGCATTTT	CASSGDDQPQHF
.	.	TRBV2	TRBJ1-1	TGTGCCAGCAGCCCCCCGCGAATGAACACTGAAGCTTTCTTT	CASSPPRMNTEAFF
TRBD1	.	TRBV27	TRBJ2-1	TGTGCCAGCAGTGCGTACAGGGGCGGTGAGCAGTTCTTC	CASSAYRGGEQFF
.	.	TRBV4-3	TRBJ2-3	TGCGCCAGCAGCCAAGATCGCGCGTATAGCACAGATACGCAGTATTTT	CASSQDRAYSTDTQYF
.	.	TRBV5-8	TRBJ1-2	TGTGCCAGCAGCTCAAGCTGGGCCTATGGCTACACCTTC	CASSSSWAYGYTF
.	once	TRBV5-5	TRBJ1-1	TGTGCCAGCAGCTTAACGGGGGTCCAAGCTTTCTTT	CASSLTGVQAFF
.	.	TRBV7-2	TRBJ2-5	TGTGCCAGCAGCTCCAAGCTGGGGCGCCCAGGGGAGACCCAGTACTTC	CASSSKLGRPGETQYF
TRBD1	.	TRBV7-9	TRBJ1-3	TGTGCCAGCAGCCTCGGGGGACAGGCTGGAAACACCATATATTTT	CASSLGGQAGNTIYF
TRBD1	.	TRBV6-1	TRBJ1-1	TGTGCCAGCGGGGGGTCTGGACAGGGTGGAACTGAAGCTTTCTTT	CASGGSGQGGTEAFF
.	.	TRBV7-2	TRBJ1-1	TGTGCCAGCAGCTCACTCGTGAACACTGAAGCTTTCTTT	CASSSLVNTEAFF
TRBD1	.	TRBV6-5	TRBJ2-2	TGTGCCAGCAGGCCCAGGGGGCTTGACACCGGGGAGCTGTTTTTT	CASRPRGLDTGELFF
.	.	TRBV5-4	TRBJ2-3	TGTGCCAGCAGCTCCGGGGGGCATACTACAGATACGCAGTATTTT	CASSSGGHTTDTQYF
TRBD2	.	TRBV28	TRBJ2-1	TGTGCCAGCAGTTTGGCGGGAGGGAGTCTCTACAATGAGCAGTTCTTC	CASSLAGGSLYNEQFF
TRBD2	.	TRBV27	TRBJ2-7	TGTGCCAGCAGTTTATCGACTAGCGGCTCCTACGAGCAGTACTTC	CASSLSTSGSYEQYF
.	few	TRBV4-3	TRBJ2-2	TGCGCCAGCAGCCCCCGGACCGGGGAGCTGTTTTTT	CASSPRTGELFF
.	.	TRBV5-1	TRBJ2-7	TGCGCCAGCAGCTTTGGGAGCTCCTACGAGCAGTACTTC	CASSFGSSYEQYF
.	few	TRBV5-4	TRBJ1-1	TGTGCCAGCAGCTCCGGACTCCCGAGCACTGAAGCTTTCTTT	CASSSGLPSTEAFF
.	.	TRBV27	TRBJ1-1	TGTGCCAGCAGTCCGAGATCCCGAATGAACACTGAAGCTTTCTTT	CASSPRSRMNTEAFF
TRBD1	.	TRBV9	TRBJ1-6	TGTGCCAGCAGCCCCCGGACAGGGCTGGATTCACCCCTCCACTTT	CASSPRTGLDSPLHF
TRBD1	.	TRBV9	TRBJ2-7	TGTGCCAGCAGCGCAACTCCGGGACAGGGGGGCGAGCAGTACTTC	CASSATPGQGGEQYF
TRBD2	few	TRBV2	TRBJ2-2	TGTGCCAGCAGTGACGGCGGGAGGGACGTCGGGGAGCTGTTTTTT	CASSDGGRDVGELFF
.	.	TRBV5-1	TRBJ2-2	TGCGCCAGCAGCTCGGGGAGCACCGGGGAGCTGTTTTTT	CASSSGSTGELFF
.	.	TRBV6-1	TRBJ1-6	TGTGCCAGCAGTGTCCAGGGGAGCTCCTATAATTCACCCCTCCACTTT	CASSVQGSSYNSPLHF
TRBD1	.	TRBV10-3	TRBJ1-2	TGTGCCATCAGTGGACCGGGACAGGGGTCGGGTGGCTACACCTTC	CAISGPGQGSGGYTF
TRBD1	.	TRBV29-1	TRBJ2-7	TGCAGCGCACGGGACAGCGTATACGAGCAGTACTTC	CSARDSVYEQYF